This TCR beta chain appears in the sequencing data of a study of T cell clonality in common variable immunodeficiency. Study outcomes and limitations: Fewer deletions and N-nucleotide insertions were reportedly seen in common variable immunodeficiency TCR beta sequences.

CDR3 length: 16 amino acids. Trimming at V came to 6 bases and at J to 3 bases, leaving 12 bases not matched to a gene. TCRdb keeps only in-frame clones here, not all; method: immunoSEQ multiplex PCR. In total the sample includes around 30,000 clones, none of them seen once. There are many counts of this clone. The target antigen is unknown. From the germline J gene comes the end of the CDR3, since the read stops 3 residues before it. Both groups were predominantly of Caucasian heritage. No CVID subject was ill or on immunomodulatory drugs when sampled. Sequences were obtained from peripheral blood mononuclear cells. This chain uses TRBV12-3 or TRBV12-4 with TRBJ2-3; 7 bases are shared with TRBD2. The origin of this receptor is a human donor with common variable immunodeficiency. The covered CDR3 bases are TGTGCCAGCAGCCCAACGGCGAGCGGGATAACAGATACG. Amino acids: CASSPTASGITDT. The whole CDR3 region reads CASSPTASGITDTQYF.